The clone carrying this T cell receptor (beta chain) appeared a few times. As originally analysed: Amplification of reference gene primers provided the estimated nucleated cell counts. TCRdb's table, derived via immunoSEQ multiplex PCR, lists solely in-frame clones and lacks some. V, J and clone size are those of that table, while D and trimming were read from the DNA. The sample shows some 300,000 clones, around 87% of them seen only once. This record comes from a study of blood T cell repertoires in COVID-19. Study details: T cells, B-cell-depleted T cells, or PBMCs provided the cDNA or gDNA that served as material.

Germline V gives CDR1 SGHDN, CDR2 FVKESK. Trimming shortened V by 5 bases and J by 2 bases, and 13 bases separated the two germline ends. CDR3 length: 14 amino acids. The chain joins TRBV14 to TRBJ2-7, with TRBD1 as a possible D gene (6 bases). Sequenced material: peripheral blood. The sequence came from a man between 65 and 85 years old with acute or convalescent COVID-19. This chain's CDR3 is CASSSIQGTYEQYF. Written as DNA, the CDR3 is TGTGCCAGCAGCTCGATACAGGGAACCTACGAGCAGTACTTC.